This TCR beta chain stems from a study of T-cell memory formation after mild COVID-19 (dated by TCRdb to the early 2020s). Notes on the research overall: TCR sequence clusters from the two donors were largely donor specific. Longitudinal TCRalpha and TCRbeta repertoire sequencing tracked T-cell clones expanding and contracting after mild COVID-19 in a couple of donors. Two young, previously healthy adult volunteers made up the cohort, one male and one female. Study-level results and caveats: Contracting CD4+ clones turned up mainly in the CM and EM memory subsets, whereas EMRA was where CD8+ clones were enriched. Whether the second-wave clones peaking on day 37 were SARS-CoV-2 specific was not confirmed. Some responding clones were detected in pre-infection memory, which suggested that pre-existing cross-reactive memory T cells had joined the SARS-CoV-2 response. The study covered only a couple of mild cases, and larger cohorts including severe cases with pre-infection samples were considered necessary. Clones that contracted from day 15 to 85 showed balanced CD4/CD8 phenotypes, whereas a second wave of clones that expanded from day 15 to 37 leaned towards CD4+.

Remarks on this clonotype: The antigen it recognizes is unknown. No base quality information exists; no much larger clone differs at one position.

Ficoll-Paque density gradient centrifugation was used to isolate PBMCs. The CDR3 runs 10 amino acids, cysteine and phenylalanine included. Kept here is only the CDR3 DNA, which spans 30 bases and is read in frame from base 1. The germline V gene supplies CDR1 SQVTM and CDR2 ANQGSEA. The trim is 0 bases for V and 10 bases for J, with a gap of 6 bases between the germline ends. Sequencing took place on an Illumina NovaSeq 6000. TCRalpha and TCRbeta cDNA libraries were built by 5'RACE with constant-segment primers, adding sample barcodes and unique molecular identifiers. RNA was extracted from every sample with Trizol reagent. Library amplification was performed in two PCR steps, and a second sample barcode and Illumina TruSeq adapters were introduced in the second step. Sequencing of the libraries was done on an Illumina NovaSeq, producing 2 x 150 bp paired-end reads. In the paper's pipeline: Demultiplexing of reads and collapsing into UMI-guided consensus sequences were performed with migec v1.2.7. With mixcr v2.1.11, UMI consensuses were aligned to TRA and TRB V and J templates and assembled into clonotypes. Expanded or contracted clonotypes were those called significant by both edgeR and NoisET, with noise models trained on biological replicates. For edgeR calls, the thresholds were a false discovery rate-adjusted p below 0.01 and a log2 fold-change of 1. As an exploratory analysis of dynamics, max-normalized trajectories of the 1000 most abundant clonotypes were examined with PCA combined with hierarchical clustering. Each responding clone was given a CD4 or CD8 phenotype based on the CD4+ and CD8+ repertoires, which had been sequenced separately. In-frame beta chains were kept once TCRdb had trimmed the public reads at Q25 with fastp and called clones with MiXCR. Rows matching on CDR3 protein sequence are summarized as one entry with the most common DNA and genes. V and J calls and clone size were set by TCRdb, not the authors. This sample is represented by under 450,000 distinct CDR3 sequences; approximately 15% of them were singletons. The ten biggest clones cover around 22% of the sample.

Sequencing was performed on PBMCs or a T cell subset sorted from them (not recorded which). The TCR originated in a man aged 18 to 29 who had mild COVID-19 (a few samples of this study predate the infection). The sample titles of this study are shuffled in the database, so cell type and time point are left out; the donor was told from shared clones. Recombination joined TRBV29-1 with TRBJ1-1; the D gene is not confidently resolved. The CDR3 in this case is CSVEEGAAFF. The DNA reads as follows: TGCAGCGTTGAAGAGGGAGCAGCTTTCTTT.